This TCR beta chain was documented in a study of shared clonotypes between healthy human individuals. Points on this clone: Its antigen is undetermined.

Some clones are missing from TCRdb's copy, which holds only in-frame ones; the method was immunoSEQ multiplex PCR. The data contain over a million clones, about 96% of them seen just once; the ten biggest clones take up approximately 1%. Study outcomes and limitations: Around 5.4% of naive CD4 clonotypes were common to several donors.

Germline V gene lookup returns CDR1 MDHEN and CDR2 SYDVKM. Trimming pared 2 bases from V and 2 bases from J, leaving 9 bases between. The CDR3 totals 14 residues. Memory CD4+ cells were the fraction left after CD45RA+ naive selection. Material for sequencing was naive CD4+ T cells sorted from blood. Subset reported: CD45RA+ positively selected. This receptor was identified in a man younger than 40 in good health. The J gene is TRBJ1-1, the V gene TRBV28; D gene uncertain. The CDR3 region has the DNA TGTGCCAGCAGTTTACAGCTTCCTAACACTGAAGCTTTCTTT. It is translated as CASSLQLPNTEAFF. Full variable domain (missing parts from reference TRBV28 and TRBJ1-1): DVKVTQSSRYLVKRTGEKVFLECVQDMDHENMFWYRQDPGLGLRLIYFSYDVKMKEKGDIPEGYSVSREKKERFSLILESASTNQTSMYLCASSLQLPNTEAFFGQGTRLTVV.